The 9 T cell receptor beta chains in this list originate from one sample, sequenced in a study of T-cell memory formation after mild COVID-19. TCRdb re-derived calls from the 5' RACE reads in MiXCR, one entry per CDR3 protein. The profile covers 430,000 or so distinct CDR3 sequences, with approximately 23% appearing a single time and approximately 12% taken by the ten largest. What was sequenced was PBMCs or a T cell subset sorted from them (not recorded which). The receptors shown here come from an adult woman who had mild COVID-19 (a few samples of this study predate the infection). Cell type and time point are not known.

CDR3 region: CASRTGVGEKLFF. The DNA for the CDR3 is TGTGCCAGCCGTACCGGGGTCGGCGAAAAACTGTTTTTT. V usage is TRBV18 and J usage is TRBJ1-4; D uncertain. CDR3 length equals 13 residues. CDR1 is KGHSH and CDR2 is LQKENI in the germline V gene. V was trimmed by 8 bases and J by 8 bases, leaving 15 bases between them. The complete variable domain, with remaining parts taken from reference TRBV18 and TRBJ1-4, reads NAGVMQNPRHLVRRRGQEARLRCSPMKGHSHVYWYRQLPEEGLKFMVYLQKENIIDESGMPKERFSAEFPKEGPSILRIQQVVRGDSAAYFCASRTGVGEKLFFGSGTQLSVL.

The chain couples TRBV29-1 to TRBJ1-1; D uncertain. CDR1 SQVTM and CDR2 ANQGSEA come from the germline V gene. The CDR3 is 17 amino acids. V lost 0 bases, J lost 4 bases, and 21 bases lay in between. CDR3 bases: TGCAGCGTTGAAGATCTGCCATCTGGCAGTTTAAGCACTGAAGCTTTCTTT. Translated: CSVEDLPSGSLSTEAFF.

In its sample, this clonotype was seen once. The CDR3 DNA follows: TGTGCCAGCAGCCAATCTGGACAACAGTACTTC. It translates to CASSQSGQQYF. The chain carries TRBV3-1 and TRBJ2-7; D might be TRBD1 (5 bases). The V and J ends lost 2 bases and 10 bases respectively, with 9 bases between them. CDR1 LGHDT and CDR2 YNNKEL come from the germline V gene (reference sequence). CDR3 length equals 11 residues.

This clonotype was detected once. This rearrangement joins TRBV4-3 to TRBJ2-7; D gene ambiguous. Germline CDR1 LGHNA, CDR2 YSLEER. V was shortened by 0 bases and J by 3 bases, with 18 bases between the two germline ends. CDR3 length: 17 amino acids. The CDR3 is CASSQDFSPGFHYEQYF. The CDR3 DNA sequence: TGCGCCAGCAGCCAAGATTTCTCACCGGGTTTCCACTACGAGCAGTACTTC.

This clonotype was recorded only once. The J gene is TRBJ2-7, the V gene TRBV6-6; D may be TRBD1 (6 bases). Trimming took off 8 bases at V and 5 bases at J, with 13 bases between the two ends. The CDR3 has 12 residues. Germline V gene sequence: CDR1 MNHNY, CDR2 SVGAGI (reference sequence). In DNA, the CDR3 is TGTGCCAGCTTTGCAGGGGTTAACGAGCAGTACTTC. Residues: CASFAGVNEQYF.

This clonotype was seen a handful of times. The V call is TRBV6-5, the J call TRBJ2-5; D ambiguous. Germline CDR1 is MNHEY and CDR2 is SVGAGI. V lost 2 bases, J lost 7 bases, and 11 bases lay in between. The CDR3 has 13 amino acids. This chain's CDR3 is CASSYAQKGTQYF. The CDR3, as DNA: TGTGCCAGCAGTTACGCGCAAAAGGGGACCCAGTACTTC.

The rearrangement joins TRBV6-5 to TRBJ2-2; D gene uncertain. Trimming cost V 2 bases and J 6 bases, with 10 bases left between them. CDR1 is MNHEY, CDR2 SVGAGI, per germline. The CDR3 consists of 14 residues. The CDR3 region is CASSYTKAPGELFF. The CDR3 DNA is TGTGCCAGCAGTTACACCAAGGCCCCCGGGGAGCTGTTTTTT.

The rearrangement links TRBV5-5 to TRBJ1-4; 8 bases are shared with TRBD1. The trim removed 4 bases at V and 8 bases at J, leaving 10 bases unmatched. Germline CDR1 SGHKS, CDR2 YYEKEE (reference sequence). The CDR3 contains 15 residues. The CDR3 DNA reads TGTGCCAGCAGCATGGACAGGGCCTATACCGAAAAACTGTTTTTT. This translates into CASSMDRAYTEKLFF. The variable domain in full, with the rest retrieved from reference TRBV5-5 and TRBJ1-4, is DAGVTQSPTHLIKTRGQQVTLRCSPISGHKSVSWYQQVLGQGPQFIFQYYEKEERGRGNFPDRFSARQFPNYSSELNVNALLLGDSALYLCASSMDRAYTEKLFFGSGTQLSVL.

This sequence joins TRBV29-1 and TRBJ2-7; the match to TRBD1 covers 8 bases. Germline CDR1 is SQVTM and CDR2 is ANQGSEA. The CDR3 is made up of 16 amino acids. V dropped 5 bases and J dropped 2; count of bases not matched to a gene: 14. CDR3 DNA: TGCAGCGTTCGGGGAAGAATGACAGGGGACGCCTACGAGCAGTACTTC. It is translated as CSVRGRMTGDAYEQYF.